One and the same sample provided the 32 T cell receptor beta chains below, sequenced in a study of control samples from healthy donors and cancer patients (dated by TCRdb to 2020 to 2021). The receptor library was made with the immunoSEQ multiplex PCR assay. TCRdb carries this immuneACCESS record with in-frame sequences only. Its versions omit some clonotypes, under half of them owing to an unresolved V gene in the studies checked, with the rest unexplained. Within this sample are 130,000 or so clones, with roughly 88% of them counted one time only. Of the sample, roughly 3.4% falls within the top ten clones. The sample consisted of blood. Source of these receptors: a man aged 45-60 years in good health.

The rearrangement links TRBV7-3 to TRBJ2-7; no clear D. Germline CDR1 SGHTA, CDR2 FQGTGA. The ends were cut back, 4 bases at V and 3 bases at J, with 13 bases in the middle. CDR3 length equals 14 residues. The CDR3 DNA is TGTGCCAGCAGCTCGTCAACAATGGACTACGAGCAGTACTTC. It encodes CASSSSTMDYEQYF.

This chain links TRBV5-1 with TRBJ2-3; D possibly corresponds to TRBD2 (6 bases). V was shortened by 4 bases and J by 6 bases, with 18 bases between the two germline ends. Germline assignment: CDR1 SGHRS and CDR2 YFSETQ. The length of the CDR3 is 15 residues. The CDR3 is CASSGALARSDTQYF. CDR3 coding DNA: TGCGCCAGCAGCGGAGCACTAGCTCGGTCGGATACGCAGTATTTT.

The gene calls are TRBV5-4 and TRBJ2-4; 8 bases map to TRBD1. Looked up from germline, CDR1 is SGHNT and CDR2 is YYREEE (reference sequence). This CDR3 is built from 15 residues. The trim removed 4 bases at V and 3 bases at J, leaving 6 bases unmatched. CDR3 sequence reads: CASSLRGQSKNIQYF. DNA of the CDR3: TGTGCCAGCAGCCTCAGGGGGCAGAGCAAAAACATTCAGTACTTC.

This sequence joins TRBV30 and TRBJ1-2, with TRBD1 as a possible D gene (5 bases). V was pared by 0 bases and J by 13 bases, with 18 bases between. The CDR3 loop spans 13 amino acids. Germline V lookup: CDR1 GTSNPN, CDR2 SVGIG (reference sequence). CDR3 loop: CAWSVGQGGRRTF. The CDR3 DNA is TGTGCCTGGAGTGTAGGGCAGGGTGGTCGTCGCACCTTC.

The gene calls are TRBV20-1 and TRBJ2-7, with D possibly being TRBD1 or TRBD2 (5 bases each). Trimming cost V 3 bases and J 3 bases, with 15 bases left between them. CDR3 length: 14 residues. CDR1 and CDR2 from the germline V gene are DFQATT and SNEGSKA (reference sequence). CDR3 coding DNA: TGCAGTGCTAGTTCCCCGGGACCTAACTACGAGCAGTACTTC. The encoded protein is CSASSPGPNYEQYF.

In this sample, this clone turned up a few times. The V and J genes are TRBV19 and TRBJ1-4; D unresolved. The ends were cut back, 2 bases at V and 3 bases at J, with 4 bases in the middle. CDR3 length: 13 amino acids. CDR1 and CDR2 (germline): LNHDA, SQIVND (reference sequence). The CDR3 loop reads CASSIRSNEKLFF. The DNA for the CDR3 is TGTGCCAGTAGTATACGGTCTAATGAAAAACTGTTTTTT.

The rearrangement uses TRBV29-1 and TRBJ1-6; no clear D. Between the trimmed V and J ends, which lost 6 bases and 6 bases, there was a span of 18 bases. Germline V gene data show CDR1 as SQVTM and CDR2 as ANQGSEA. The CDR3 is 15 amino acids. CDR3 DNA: TGCAGCGTCAAATTCGCCGGGATACTTAATTCACCCCTCCACTTT. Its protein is CSVKFAGILNSPLHF.

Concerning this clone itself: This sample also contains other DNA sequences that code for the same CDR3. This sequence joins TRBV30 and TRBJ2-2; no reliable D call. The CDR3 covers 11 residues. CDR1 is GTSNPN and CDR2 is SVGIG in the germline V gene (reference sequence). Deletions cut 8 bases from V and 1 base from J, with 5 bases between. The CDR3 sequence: CARRNTGELFF. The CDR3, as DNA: TGTGCCCGACGGAACACCGGGGAGCTGTTTTTT.

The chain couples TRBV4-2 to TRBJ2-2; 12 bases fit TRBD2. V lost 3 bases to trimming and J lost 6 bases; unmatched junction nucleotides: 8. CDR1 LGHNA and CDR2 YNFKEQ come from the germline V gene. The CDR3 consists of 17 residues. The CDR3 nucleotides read TGTGCCAGCAGCCAGCATCCTAGCGGGGGGGCGGCCGGGGAGCTGTTTTTT. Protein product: CASSQHPSGGAAGELFF.

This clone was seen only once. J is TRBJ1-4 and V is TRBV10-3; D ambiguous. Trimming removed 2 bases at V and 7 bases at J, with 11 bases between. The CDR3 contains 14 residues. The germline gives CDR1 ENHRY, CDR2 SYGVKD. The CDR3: CAISEPGMGEKLFF. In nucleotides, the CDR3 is TGTGCCATCAGTGAGCCCGGAATGGGTGAAAAACTGTTTTTT.

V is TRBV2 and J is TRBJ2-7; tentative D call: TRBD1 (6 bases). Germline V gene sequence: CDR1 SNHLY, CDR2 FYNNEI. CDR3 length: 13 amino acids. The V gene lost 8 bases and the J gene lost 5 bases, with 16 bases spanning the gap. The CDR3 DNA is TGTGCCAGCCATTTCACAGGGAGCAACGAGCAGTACTTC. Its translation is CASHFTGSNEQYF.

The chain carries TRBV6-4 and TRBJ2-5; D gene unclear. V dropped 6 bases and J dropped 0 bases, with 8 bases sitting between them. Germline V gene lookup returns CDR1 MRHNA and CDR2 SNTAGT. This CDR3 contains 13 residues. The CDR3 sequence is CASSRAHQETQYF. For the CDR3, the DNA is TGTGCCAGCAGCCGGGCGCACCAAGAGACCCAGTACTTC.

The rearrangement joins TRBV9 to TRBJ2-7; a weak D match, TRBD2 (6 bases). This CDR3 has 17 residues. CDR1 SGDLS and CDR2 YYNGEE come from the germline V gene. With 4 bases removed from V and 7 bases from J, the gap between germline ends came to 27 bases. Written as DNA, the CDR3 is TGTGCCAGCAGCCCCCGGGGGAAGGGAACAACATCATCAGAGCAGTACTTC. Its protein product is CASSPRGKGTTSSEQYF.

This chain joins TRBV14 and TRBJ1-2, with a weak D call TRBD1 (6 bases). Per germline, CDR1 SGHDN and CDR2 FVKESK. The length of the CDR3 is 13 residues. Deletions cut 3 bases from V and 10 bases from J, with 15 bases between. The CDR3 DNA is TGTGCCAGCAGCCACCCACAGGGATACTCCTACACCTTC. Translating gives CASSHPQGYSYTF.

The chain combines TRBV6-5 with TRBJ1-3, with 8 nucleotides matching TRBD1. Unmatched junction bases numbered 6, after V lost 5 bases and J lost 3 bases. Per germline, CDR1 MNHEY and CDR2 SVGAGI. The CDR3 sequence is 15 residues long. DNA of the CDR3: TGTGCCAGCAGTCCACAGGGGGGATATGGAAACACCATATATTTT. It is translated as CASSPQGGYGNTIYF.

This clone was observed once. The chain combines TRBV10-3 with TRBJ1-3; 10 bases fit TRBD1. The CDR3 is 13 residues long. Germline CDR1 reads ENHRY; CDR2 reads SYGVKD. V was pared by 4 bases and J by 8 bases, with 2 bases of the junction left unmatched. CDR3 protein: CAISGTGGDTIYF. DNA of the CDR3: TGTGCCATCAGTGGGACAGGGGGGGACACCATATATTTT.

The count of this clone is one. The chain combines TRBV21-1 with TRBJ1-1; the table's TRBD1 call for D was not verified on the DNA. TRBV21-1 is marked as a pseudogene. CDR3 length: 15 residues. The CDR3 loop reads CASSKNGTVNTEAFF. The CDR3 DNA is TGTGCCAGCAGCAAAAATGGGACAGTGAACACTGAAGCTTTCTTT.

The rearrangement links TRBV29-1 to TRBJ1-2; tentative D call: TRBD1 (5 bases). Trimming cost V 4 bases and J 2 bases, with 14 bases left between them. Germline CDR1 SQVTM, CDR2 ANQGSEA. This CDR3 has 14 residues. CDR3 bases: TGCAGCGTTGTTAATCCAGGGAGGAACTATGGCTACACCTTC. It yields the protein CSVVNPGRNYGYTF.

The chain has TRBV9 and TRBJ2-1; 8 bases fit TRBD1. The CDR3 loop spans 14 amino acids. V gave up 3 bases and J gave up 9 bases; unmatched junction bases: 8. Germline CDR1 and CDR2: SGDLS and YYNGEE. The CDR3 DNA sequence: TGTGCCAGCAGCGCCCGGACAGGGCGAAGTGAGCAGTTCTTC. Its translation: CASSARTGRSEQFF.

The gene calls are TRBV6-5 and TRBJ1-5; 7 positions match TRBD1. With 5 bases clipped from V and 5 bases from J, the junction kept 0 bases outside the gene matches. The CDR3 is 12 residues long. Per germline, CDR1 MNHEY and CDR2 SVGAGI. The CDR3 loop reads CASSQGDQPQHF. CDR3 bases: TGTGCCAGCAGTCAGGGGGATCAGCCCCAGCATTTT.

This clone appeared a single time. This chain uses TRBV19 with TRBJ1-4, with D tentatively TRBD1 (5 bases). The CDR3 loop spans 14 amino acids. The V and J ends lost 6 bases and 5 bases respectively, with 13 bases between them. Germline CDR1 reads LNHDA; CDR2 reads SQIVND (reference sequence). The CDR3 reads CASRPDMGNEKLFF. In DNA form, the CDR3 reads TGTGCCAGTAGGCCGGACATGGGAAATGAAAAACTGTTTTTT. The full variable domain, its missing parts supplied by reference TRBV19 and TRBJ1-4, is DGGITQSPKYLFRKEGQNVTLSCEQNLNHDAMYWYRQDPGQGLRLIYYSQIVNDFQKGDIAEGYSVSREKKESFPLTVTSAQKNPTAFYLCASRPDMGNEKLFFGSGTQLSVL.

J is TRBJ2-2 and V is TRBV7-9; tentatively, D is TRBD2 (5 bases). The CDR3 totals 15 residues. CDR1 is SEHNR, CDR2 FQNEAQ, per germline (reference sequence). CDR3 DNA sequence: TGTGCAACCGAGGGCCGACGGAGTAACACCGGGGAGCTGTTTTTT. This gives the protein CATEGRRSNTGELFF.

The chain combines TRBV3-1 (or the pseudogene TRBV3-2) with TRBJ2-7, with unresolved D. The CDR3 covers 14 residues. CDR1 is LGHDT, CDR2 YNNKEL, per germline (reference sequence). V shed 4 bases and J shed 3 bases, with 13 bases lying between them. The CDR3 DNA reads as TGTGCCAGCAGCCTAAAAAAGGCCCACTACGAGCAGTACTTC. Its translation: CASSLKKAHYEQYF.

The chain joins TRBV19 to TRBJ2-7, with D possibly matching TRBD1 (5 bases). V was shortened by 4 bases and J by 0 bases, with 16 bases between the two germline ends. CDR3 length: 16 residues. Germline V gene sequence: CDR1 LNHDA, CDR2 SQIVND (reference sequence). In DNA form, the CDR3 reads TGTGCCAGTAGTAGTCCTTCGACAGCGTCCTCCTACGAGCAGTACTTC. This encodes CASSSPSTASSYEQYF.

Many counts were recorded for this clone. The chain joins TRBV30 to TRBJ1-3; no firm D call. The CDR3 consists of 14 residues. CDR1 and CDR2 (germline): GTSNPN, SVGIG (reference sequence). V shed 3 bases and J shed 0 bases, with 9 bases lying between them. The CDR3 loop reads CAWRMSHSGNTIYF. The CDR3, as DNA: TGTGCCTGGAGGATGTCCCACTCTGGAAACACCATATATTTT.

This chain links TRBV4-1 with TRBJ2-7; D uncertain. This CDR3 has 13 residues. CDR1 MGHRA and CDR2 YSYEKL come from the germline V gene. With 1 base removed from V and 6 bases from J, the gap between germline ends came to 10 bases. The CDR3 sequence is CASSQGVLSEQYF. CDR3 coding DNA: TGCGCCAGCAGCCAAGGGGTCCTTAGCGAGCAGTACTTC.

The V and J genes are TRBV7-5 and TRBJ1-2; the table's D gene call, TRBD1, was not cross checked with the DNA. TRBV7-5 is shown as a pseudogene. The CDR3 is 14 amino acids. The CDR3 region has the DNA TGTGTCAGAACATCAACAGGTTATCACTATGGCTACACCTTC. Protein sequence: CVRTSTGYHYGYTF.

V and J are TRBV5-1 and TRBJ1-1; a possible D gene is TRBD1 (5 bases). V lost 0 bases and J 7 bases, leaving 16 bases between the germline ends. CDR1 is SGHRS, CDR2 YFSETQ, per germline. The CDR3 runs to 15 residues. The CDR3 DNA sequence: TGCGCCAGCAGCTTGGAGGGACGCAGTTTGAATGAAGCTTTCTTT. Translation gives CASSLEGRSLNEAFF.

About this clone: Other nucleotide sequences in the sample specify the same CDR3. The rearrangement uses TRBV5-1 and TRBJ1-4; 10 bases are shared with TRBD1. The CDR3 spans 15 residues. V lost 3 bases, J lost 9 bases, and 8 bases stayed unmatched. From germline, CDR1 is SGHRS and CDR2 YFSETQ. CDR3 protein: CASSSGQGGPQKLFF. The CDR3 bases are TGCGCCAGCAGCTCCGGACAGGGGGGACCCCAAAAACTGTTTTTT. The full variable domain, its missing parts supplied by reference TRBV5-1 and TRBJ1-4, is KAGVTQTPRYLIKTRGQQVTLSCSPISGHRSVSWYQQTPGQGLQFLFEYFSETQRNKGNFPGRFSGRQFSNSRSEMNVSTLELGDSALYLCASSSGQGGPQKLFFGSGTQLSVL.

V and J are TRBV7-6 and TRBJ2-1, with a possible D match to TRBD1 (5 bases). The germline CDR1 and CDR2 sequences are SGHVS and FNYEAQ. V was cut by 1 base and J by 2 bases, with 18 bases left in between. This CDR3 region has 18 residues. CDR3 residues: CASSLGLGQGGAYNEQFF. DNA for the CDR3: TGTGCCAGCAGCTTAGGTCTGGGTCAGGGTGGGGCCTACAATGAGCAGTTCTTC.

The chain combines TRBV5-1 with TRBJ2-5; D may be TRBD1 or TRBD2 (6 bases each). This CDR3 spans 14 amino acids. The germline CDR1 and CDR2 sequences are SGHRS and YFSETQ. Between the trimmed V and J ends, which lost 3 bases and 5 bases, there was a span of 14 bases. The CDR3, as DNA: TGCGCCAGCAGCTCGGGGGCAGGAGGGGAGACCCAGTACTTC. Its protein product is CASSSGAGGETQYF.

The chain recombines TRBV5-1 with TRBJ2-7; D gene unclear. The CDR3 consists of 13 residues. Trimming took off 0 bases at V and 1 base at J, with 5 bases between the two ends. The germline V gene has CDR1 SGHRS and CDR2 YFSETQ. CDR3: CASSLEVSYEQYF. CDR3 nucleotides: TGCGCCAGCAGCTTGGAAGTTTCCTACGAGCAGTACTTC.